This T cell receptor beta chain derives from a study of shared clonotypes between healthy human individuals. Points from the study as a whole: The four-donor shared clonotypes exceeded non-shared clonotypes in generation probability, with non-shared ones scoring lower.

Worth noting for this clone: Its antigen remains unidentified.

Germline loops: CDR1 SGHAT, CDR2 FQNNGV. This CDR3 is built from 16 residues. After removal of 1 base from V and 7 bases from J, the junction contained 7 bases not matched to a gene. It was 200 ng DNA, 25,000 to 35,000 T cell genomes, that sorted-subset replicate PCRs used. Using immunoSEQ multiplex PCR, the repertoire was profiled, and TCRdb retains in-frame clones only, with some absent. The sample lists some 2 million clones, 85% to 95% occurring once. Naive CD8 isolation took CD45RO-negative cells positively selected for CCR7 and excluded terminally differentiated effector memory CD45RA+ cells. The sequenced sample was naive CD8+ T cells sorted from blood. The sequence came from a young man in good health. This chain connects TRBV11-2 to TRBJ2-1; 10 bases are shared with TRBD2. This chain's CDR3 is CASSLGRLAGANEQFF. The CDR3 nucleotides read TGTGCCAGCAGCTTAGGCCGGCTAGCGGGGGCGAATGAGCAGTTCTTC.